These 20 T cell receptor beta chains were sequenced from one sample in a study of blood T cell repertoires in COVID-19. Only in-frame clones appear in the TCRdb table, and some are missing; sequencing was by immunoSEQ multiplex PCR. The table shows 250,000 to 350,000 clones, with 89% occurring only once. The sequenced sample consisted of PBMCs or T cells enriched from blood (not recorded which). Source of these receptors: a woman in her forties or fifties who had been exposed to COVID-19.

The rearrangement joins TRBV7-2 to TRBJ1-2; 7 bases match TRBD1. The V and J ends lost 2 bases and 8 bases, in that order; junction bases with no gene match: 8. The CDR3 consists of 14 residues. Germline CDR1 is SGHTA and CDR2 is FQGNSA. The CDR3 protein is CASSLPRRQGGYTF. In DNA form, the CDR3 reads TGTGCCAGCAGCTTACCAAGAAGACAGGGAGGCTACACCTTC.

This rearrangement joins TRBV25-1 to TRBJ1-2; D ambiguous. V lost 3 bases and J 4 bases, leaving 3 bases between the germline ends. CDR3 size: 11 residues. Germline V gene data show CDR1 as MGHDK and CDR2 as SYGVNS. In DNA form, the CDR3 reads TGTGCCAGCAGTGAGAGCTATGGCTACACCTTC. Translating gives CASSESYGYTF.

This clone is a singleton in its sample. The V and J genes are TRBV5-1 and TRBJ2-7; the match to TRBD1 covers 8 bases. This CDR3 has 15 amino acids. Per germline, CDR1 SGHRS and CDR2 YFSETQ. The trim removed 1 base at V and 5 bases at J, leaving 8 bases unmatched. The CDR3 DNA reads as TGCGCCAGCAGCTTGTACGAGACAGGGGCAGACGAGCAGTACTTC. The encoded protein is CASSLYETGADEQYF.

J is TRBJ2-5 and V is TRBV5-1, with unresolved D. This CDR3 is 14 amino acids long. Trimming shortened V by 4 bases and J by 1 base, and 11 bases separated the two germline ends. Germline CDR1 reads SGHRS; CDR2 reads YFSETQ. CDR3 DNA: TGCGCCAGCAGCGAGCGCGCCCCCCAAGAGACCCAGTACTTC. Its protein product is CASSERAPQETQYF.

There are a few counts of this clone. The chain employs TRBV10-3 and TRBJ2-1; the match to TRBD2 covers 12 bases. The length of the CDR3 is 22 residues. V shed 2 bases, J shed 0 bases, and the junction held 17 bases outside the gene matches. CDR1 and CDR2 from the germline V gene are ENHRY and SYGVKD. The chain's CDR3 is CAISEDLGRRLAGDSSYNEQFF. CDR3 nucleotide sequence: TGTGCCATCAGTGAGGACCTCGGTCGGAGACTAGCGGGGGATAGCTCCTACAATGAGCAGTTCTTC.

The DNA for the CDR3 is TGTGCCAGCAGCTTTACAGGGACTCAGCCCCAGCATTTT. Protein: CASSFTGTQPQHF. The chain has TRBV7-8 and TRBJ1-5; a possible D gene is TRBD1 (6 bases). The CDR3 has 13 residues. The V and J ends lost 3 bases and 6 bases respectively, with 9 bases between them. Germline V gene lookup returns CDR1 SGHVS and CDR2 FQNEAQ. Supplemented by reference TRBV7-8 and TRBJ1-5, the full variable domain reads GAGVSQSPRYKVAKRGQDVALRCDPISGHVSLFWYQQALGQGPEFLTYFQNEAQLDKSGLPSDRFFAERPEGSVSTLKIQRTQQEDSAVYLCASSFTGTQPQHFGDGTRLSIL.

V is TRBV6-5 and J is TRBJ1-1; 8 nucleotides match TRBD1. Germline trimming cut 6 bases from V and 7 bases from J; bases unmatched to any gene: 13. The V gene's germline CDR1 is MNHEY and CDR2 SVGAGI. This CDR3 has 15 amino acids. The CDR3 region is CASSRMPQGAGEAFF. The CDR3 DNA sequence: TGTGCCAGCAGCCGCATGCCCCAGGGGGCTGGTGAAGCTTTCTTT.

V and J are TRBV21-1 and TRBJ1-1; the table's TRBD1 call for D was not verified on the DNA. TRBV21-1 is recorded as a pseudogene. This CDR3 contains 13 residues. CDR3 sequence (DNA): TGTGCCAGCCGAGGGGGTTGTCGCACTGAAGCTTTCTTT. This translates into CASRGGCRTEAFF.

This chain joins TRBV5-5 and TRBJ2-2; 7 nucleotides agree with TRBD2. V shed 0 bases and J 1 base; nucleotides not matched to a gene: 3. The CDR3 contains 16 residues. CDR1 is SGHKS and CDR2 is YYEKEE in the germline V gene (reference sequence). The CDR3 DNA sequence: TGTGCCAGCAGCTTGGTGGTAGCGGGGAACACCGGGGAGCTGTTTTTT. This codes for CASSLVVAGNTGELFF.

The J gene is TRBJ2-3, the V gene TRBV9, with no clear D. The length of the CDR3 is 14 residues. V lost 0 bases and J 3 bases, leaving 8 bases between the germline ends. Germline V gives CDR1 SGDLS, CDR2 YYNGEE. DNA of the CDR3: TGTGCCAGCAGCGTAGTGGCGGAGACAGATACGCAGTATTTT. Translation gives CASSVVAETDTQYF. Complete variable domain (other parts from reference TRBV9 and TRBJ2-3): DSGVTQTPKHLITATGQRVTLRCSPRSGDLSVYWYQQSLDQGLQFLIQYYNGEERAKGNILERFSAQQFPDLHSELNLSSLELGDSALYFCASSVVAETDTQYFGPGTRLTVL.

V usage is TRBV5-6 and J usage is TRBJ2-7; no clear D gene. The ends were cut back, 3 bases at V and 0 bases at J, with 13 bases in the middle. This CDR3 is built from 15 residues. The germline CDR1 and CDR2 sequences are SGHDT and YYEEEE. The CDR3 region is CASSSPATVSYEQYF. For the CDR3, the DNA is TGTGCCAGCAGCTCCCCAGCGACGGTCTCCTACGAGCAGTACTTC.

The V call is TRBV21-1, the J call TRBJ2-3; whether TRBD1, the table's D call, matches the DNA was not checked. TRBV21-1 is a pseudogene segment. The CDR3 is 16 residues long. CDR3 region: CASSKPRETSTDTQYF. In DNA form, the CDR3 reads TGTGCCAGCAGCAAGCCCAGGGAAACTAGCACAGATACGCAGTATTTT.

This clone was picked up one time. J is TRBJ2-7 and V is TRBV11-2; 7 positions agree with TRBD1. The germline gives CDR1 SGHAT, CDR2 FQNNGV. The trim removed 2 bases at V and 6 bases at J, leaving 7 bases unmatched. The CDR3 sequence is 14 residues long. The CDR3 coding sequence is TGTGCCAGCAGCTTAATACAGGGGATCAGCGAGCAGTACTTC. Protein product: CASSLIQGISEQYF.

This chain uses TRBV19 with TRBJ2-1; D gene unclear. This CDR3 contains 14 residues. Germline V gene sequence: CDR1 LNHDA, CDR2 SQIVND (reference sequence). Trimming shortened V by 1 base and J by 1 base, and 5 bases separated the two germline ends. The chain's CDR3 is CASSIALSYNEQFF. The DNA of the CDR3 is TGTGCCAGTAGTATAGCCCTATCCTACAATGAGCAGTTCTTC.

The J gene is TRBJ1-4, the V gene TRBV2, with 11 positions matching TRBD1. V dropped 3 bases and J dropped 11; count of bases not matched to a gene: 8. CDR3 size: 15 residues. Germline CDR1 is SNHLY and CDR2 is FYNNEI. The CDR3 DNA reads TGTGCCAGCAGTGAGCCGGGACAGGGGGTTCAGAAACTGTTTTTT. It codes for CASSEPGQGVQKLFF.

This chain uses TRBV4-1 with TRBJ1-2; TRBD1 matches 7 bases. Germline V gives CDR1 MGHRA, CDR2 YSYEKL. The CDR3 is 14 residues long. With V trimmed by 3 bases and J by 6 bases, 7 bases remained unmatched. In DNA form, the CDR3 reads TGCGCCAGCAGCCATCCCGACAGGGAGAATGGCTACACCTTC. This gives the protein CASSHPDRENGYTF.

V usage is TRBV2 and J usage is TRBJ2-3; TRBD1 is a possible D gene (6 bases). Trimming cost V 2 bases and J 6 bases, with 18 bases left between them. The CDR3 is made up of 16 amino acids. CDR1 and CDR2 from the germline V gene are SNHLY and FYNNEI. The CDR3 DNA is TGTGCCAGCAGTGAAAGGGGCCTCCTCACAGGGGATACGCAGTATTTT. This translates into CASSERGLLTGDTQYF.

The genes are TRBV7-2 and TRBJ1-2; tentative D call: TRBD1 (5 bases). This CDR3 comprises 15 residues. Trimming shortened V by 7 bases and J by 7 bases, and 22 bases separated the two germline ends. CDR1 is SGHTA, CDR2 FQGNSA, per germline. In DNA, the CDR3 is TGTGCCAGCACCCTAGAGGGTCGGGGGAAAGGTGGCTACACCTTC. This translates into CASTLEGRGKGGYTF.

V is TRBV5-4 and J is TRBJ1-2; 7 nucleotides align to TRBD1. The CDR3 is 13 residues long. CDR1 is SGHNT, CDR2 YYREEE, per germline (reference sequence). V shed 4 bases and J 2 bases; nucleotides not matched to a gene: 2. The CDR3 region has the DNA TGTGCCAGCAGCCCGGACAGGAACTATGGCTACACCTTC. Its translation: CASSPDRNYGYTF. Together with reference TRBV5-4 and TRBJ1-2, the CDR3 gives the full variable domain: ETGVTQSPTHLIKTRGQQVTLRCSSQSGHNTVSWYQQALGQGPQFIFQYYREEENGRGNFPPRFSGLQFPNYSSELNVNALELDDSALYLCASSPDRNYGYTFGSGTRLTVV.

Here the CDR3 reads CASKRGSGYTF. The CDR3, as DNA: TGTGCCAGCAAAAGGGGGAGCGGCTACACCTTC. The chain combines TRBV28 with TRBJ1-2, with D maybe TRBD1 (6 bases). The V gene lost 7 bases and the J gene lost 8 bases, with 11 bases spanning the gap. The CDR3 spans 11 residues. Germline CDR1 reads MDHEN; CDR2 reads SYDVKM.